This T cell receptor (beta chain) was sequenced for a study of T cell responses to AZD1222 COVID-19 vaccine. This CDR3 comprises 14 residues. Per the germline V gene, CDR1 is SGHVS and CDR2 is FQNEAQ. The ends were cut back, 6 bases at V and 0 bases at J, with 11 bases in the middle. In regard to this clone: Its cognate antigen is unknown.

Assay used: immunoSEQ multiplex PCR; TCRdb lists only in-frame clones, some missing. This sample yields 150,000 or so clones, of which 92% are seen a single time; about 1.1% belongs to the top ten. The study, taken as a whole, reports: Increases in Spike-specific TCR breadth and depth were seen after two AZD1222 doses. Females outnumbered males among donors, who were mostly white British; clonal diversity was possibly underestimated. Dominant at 160-218 and 743-854, vaccine-associated CD4 TCRs also spanned spike.

The genes are TRBV7-8 and TRBJ2-5; D possibly corresponds to TRBD1 (6 bases). The sample consisted of peripheral blood, taken 28 days after the second AZD1222 dose. The source of this sequence is an adult who received the AZD1222 COVID-19 vaccine. As DNA, the CDR3 is TGTGCCAGCAGACCCGGGACACACCAAGAGACCCAGTACTTC. As protein: CASRPGTHQETQYF.